This TCR beta chain appears in the sequencing data of a study of blood T cell repertoires in COVID-19. Study overall: The United States, Italy and Spain supplied acute and convalescent COVID-19 samples.

Per the study methods: By means of reference gene primer amplification, nucleated cell counts were estimated. Produced via immunoSEQ multiplex PCR; TCRdb's table is partial and in-frame only. V and J calls and clone size follow that table, whereas D and trimming were derived from the DNA. This table holds about 120,000 clones, approximately 92% found once. Germline values: CDR1 GTSNPN, CDR2 SVGIG (reference sequence). The CDR3 has 11 residues. V shed 2 bases and J shed 4 bases, with 6 bases lying between them. On this clone: The same CDR3 arises from other DNA sequences in this sample as well.

Sequenced input: peripheral blood. The source is a man in his 70s with active or convalescent COVID-19. This chain joins TRBV30 and TRBJ2-7, with D unresolved. In DNA, the CDR3 is TGTGCCTGGAGTAACTCATACGAGCAGTACTTC. Amino acid sequence: CAWSNSYEQYF.